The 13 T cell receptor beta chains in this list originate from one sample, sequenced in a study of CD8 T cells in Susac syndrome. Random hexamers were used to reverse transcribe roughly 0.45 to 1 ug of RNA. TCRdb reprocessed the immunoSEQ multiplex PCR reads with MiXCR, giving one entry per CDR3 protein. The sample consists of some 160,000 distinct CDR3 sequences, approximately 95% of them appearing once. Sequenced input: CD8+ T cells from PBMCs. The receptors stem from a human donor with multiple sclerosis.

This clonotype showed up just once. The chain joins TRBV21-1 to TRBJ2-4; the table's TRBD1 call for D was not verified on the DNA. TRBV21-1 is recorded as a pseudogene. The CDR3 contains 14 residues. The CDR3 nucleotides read TGTGCCAGCAGCCCAGGACAGGGTTCGTACATTCAGTACTTC. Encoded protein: CASSPGQGSYIQYF.

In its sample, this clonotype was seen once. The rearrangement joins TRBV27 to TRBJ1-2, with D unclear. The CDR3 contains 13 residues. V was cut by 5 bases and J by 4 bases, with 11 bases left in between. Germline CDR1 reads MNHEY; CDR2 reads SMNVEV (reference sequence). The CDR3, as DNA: TGTGCCAGCAGTCCCGTCAAATCCTATGGCTACACCTTC. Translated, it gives CASSPVKSYGYTF.

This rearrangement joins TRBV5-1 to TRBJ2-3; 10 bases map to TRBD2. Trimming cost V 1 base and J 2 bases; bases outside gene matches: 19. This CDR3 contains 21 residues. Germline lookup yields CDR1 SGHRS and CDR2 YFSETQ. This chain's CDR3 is CASSLTSGTIRSGANTDTQYF. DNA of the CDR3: TGCGCCAGCAGCTTGACTAGCGGGACGATCAGGTCGGGGGCTAACACAGATACGCAGTATTTT.

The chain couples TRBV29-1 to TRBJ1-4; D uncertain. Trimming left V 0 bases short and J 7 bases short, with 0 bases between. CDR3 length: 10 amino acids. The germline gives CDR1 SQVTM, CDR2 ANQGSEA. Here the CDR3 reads CSVEDEKLFF. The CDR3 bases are TGCAGCGTTGAAGATGAAAAACTGTTTTTT.

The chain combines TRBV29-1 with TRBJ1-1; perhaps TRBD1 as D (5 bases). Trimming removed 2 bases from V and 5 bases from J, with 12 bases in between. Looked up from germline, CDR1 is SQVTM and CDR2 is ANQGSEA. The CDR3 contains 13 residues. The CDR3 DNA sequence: TGCAGCGTTGAATTTGGGGCAGGTACTGAAGCTTTCTTT. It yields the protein CSVEFGAGTEAFF.

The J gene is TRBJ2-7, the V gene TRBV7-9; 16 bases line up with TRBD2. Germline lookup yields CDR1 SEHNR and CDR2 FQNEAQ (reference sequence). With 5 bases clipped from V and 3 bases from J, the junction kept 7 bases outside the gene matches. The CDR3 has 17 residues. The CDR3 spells CASSLGLAGGPGYEQYF. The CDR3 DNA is TGTGCCAGCAGCCTGGGACTAGCGGGGGGGCCTGGCTACGAGCAGTACTTC.

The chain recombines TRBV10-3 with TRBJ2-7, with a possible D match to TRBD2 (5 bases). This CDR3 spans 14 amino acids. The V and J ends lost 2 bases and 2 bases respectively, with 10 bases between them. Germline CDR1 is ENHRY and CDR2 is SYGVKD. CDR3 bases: TGTGCCATCAGTGAGGGCCGGGATCCCTACGAGCAGTACTTC. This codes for CAISEGRDPYEQYF.

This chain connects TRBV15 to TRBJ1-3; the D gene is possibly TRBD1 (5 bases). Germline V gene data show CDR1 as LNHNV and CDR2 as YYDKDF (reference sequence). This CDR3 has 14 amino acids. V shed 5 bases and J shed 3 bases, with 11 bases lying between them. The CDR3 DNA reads TGTGCCACCAGCTCCCGGGGGGGTGGAAACACCATATATTTT. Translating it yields CATSSRGGGNTIYF.

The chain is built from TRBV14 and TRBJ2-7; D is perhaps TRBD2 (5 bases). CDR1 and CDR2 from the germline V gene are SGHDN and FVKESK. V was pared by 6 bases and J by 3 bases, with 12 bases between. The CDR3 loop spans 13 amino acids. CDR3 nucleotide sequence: TGTGCCAGCAGACGCGGGCCCTACTACGAGCAGTACTTC. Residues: CASRRGPYYEQYF.

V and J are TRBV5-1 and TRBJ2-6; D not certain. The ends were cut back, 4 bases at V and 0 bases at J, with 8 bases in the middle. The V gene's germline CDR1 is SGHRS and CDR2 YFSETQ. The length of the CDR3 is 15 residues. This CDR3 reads CASSPLISGANVLTF. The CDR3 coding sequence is TGCGCCAGCAGCCCCCTTATCTCTGGGGCCAACGTCCTGACTTTC.

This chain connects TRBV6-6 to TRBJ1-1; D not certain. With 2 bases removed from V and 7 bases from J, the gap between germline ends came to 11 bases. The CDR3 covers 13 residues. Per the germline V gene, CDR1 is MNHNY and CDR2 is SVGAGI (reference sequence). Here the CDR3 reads CASSYGVANEAFF. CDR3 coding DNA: TGTGCCAGCAGTTACGGGGTTGCCAATGAAGCTTTCTTT.

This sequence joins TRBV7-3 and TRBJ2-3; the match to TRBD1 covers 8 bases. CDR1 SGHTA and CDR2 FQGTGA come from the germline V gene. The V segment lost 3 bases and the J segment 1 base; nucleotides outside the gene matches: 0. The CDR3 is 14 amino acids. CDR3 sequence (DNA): TGTGCCAGCAGCTTGACAGGGGGCACAGATACGCAGTATTTT. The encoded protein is CASSLTGGTDTQYF.

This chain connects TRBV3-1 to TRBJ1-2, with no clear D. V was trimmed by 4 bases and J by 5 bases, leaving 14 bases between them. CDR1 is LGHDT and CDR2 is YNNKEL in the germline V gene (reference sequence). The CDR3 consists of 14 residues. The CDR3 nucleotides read TGTGCCAGCAGCCCTCGGGTACCGGGATATGGCTACACCTTC. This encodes CASSPRVPGYGYTF.